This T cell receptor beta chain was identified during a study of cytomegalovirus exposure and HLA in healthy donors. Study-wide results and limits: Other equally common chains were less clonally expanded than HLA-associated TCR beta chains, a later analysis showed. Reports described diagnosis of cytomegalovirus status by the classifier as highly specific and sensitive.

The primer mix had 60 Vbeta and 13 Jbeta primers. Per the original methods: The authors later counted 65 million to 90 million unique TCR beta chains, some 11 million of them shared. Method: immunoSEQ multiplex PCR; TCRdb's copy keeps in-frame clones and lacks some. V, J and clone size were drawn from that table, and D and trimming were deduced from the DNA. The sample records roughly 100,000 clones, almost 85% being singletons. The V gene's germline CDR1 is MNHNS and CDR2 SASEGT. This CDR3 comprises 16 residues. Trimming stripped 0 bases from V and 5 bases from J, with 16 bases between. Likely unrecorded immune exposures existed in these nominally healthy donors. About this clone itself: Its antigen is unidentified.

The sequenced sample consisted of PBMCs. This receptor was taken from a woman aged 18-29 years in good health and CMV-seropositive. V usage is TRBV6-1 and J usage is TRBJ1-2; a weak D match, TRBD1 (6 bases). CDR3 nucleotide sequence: TGTGCCAGCAGTGAAGCTGATGGACAGTCTTGGTATGGCTACACCTTC. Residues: CASSEADGQSWYGYTF.